These 31 T cell receptor beta chains originate from one sample sequenced in a study of radiotherapy plus CTLA-4 blockade in lung cancer. Some clones are missing from TCRdb's copy, which holds only in-frame ones; the method was immunoSEQ multiplex PCR. This table has under 35,000 clones, roughly three quarters appearing once. The source material was peripheral blood, sampled from a patient treated with radiotherapy plus ipilimumab. The source of these receptors is a human donor with non-small cell lung cancer whose response to radiotherapy plus ipilimumab could not be evaluated.

This rearrangement joins TRBV4-1 to TRBJ1-2; TRBD1 matches at 7 bases. Germline V gives CDR1 MGHRA, CDR2 YSYEKL. The ends lost 5 bases at V and 4 bases at J; junction bases unmatched: 10. This CDR3 has 15 residues. CDR3 nucleotide sequence: TGCGCCAGCAGCAGAGGGAAGGGGGCCGGCTATGGCTACACCTTC. This gives the protein CASSRGKGAGYGYTF.

The genes are TRBV5-5 and TRBJ1-3; D is possibly TRBD1 (5 bases). This CDR3 spans 16 amino acids. From germline, CDR1 is SGHKS and CDR2 YYEKEE (reference sequence). The ends were cut back, 2 bases at V and 2 bases at J, with 14 bases in the middle. DNA of the CDR3: TGTGCCAGCAGCTTTGGAGGGGCGTGGGCTGGAAACACCATATATTTT. This sequence encodes CASSFGGAWAGNTIYF.

A few counts support this clone. CDR3 DNA: TGTGCCAGCAGCTTACAGGCCTACTACGAGCAGTACTTC. Translated, it gives CASSLQAYYEQYF. This rearrangement joins TRBV11-2 to TRBJ2-7; D ambiguous. The CDR3 consists of 13 residues. The germline gives CDR1 SGHAT, CDR2 FQNNGV. V was clipped by 2 bases and J by 3 bases, with 8 bases between them. Drawing the rest from reference TRBV11-2 and TRBJ2-7, the complete variable domain is EAGVAQSPRYKIIEKRQSVAFWCNPISGHATLYWYQQILGQGPKLLIQFQNNGVVDDSQLPKDRFSAERLKGVDSTLKIQPAKLEDSAVYLCASSLQAYYEQYFGPGTRLTVT.

This chain joins TRBV29-1 and TRBJ2-3, with a tentative D call TRBD1 (6 bases). The CDR3 runs to 13 residues. Germline CDR1 and CDR2: SQVTM and ANQGSEA. V lost 7 bases and J 1 base, leaving 12 bases between the germline ends. The CDR3 region has the DNA TGCAGCGCTAAAGGACAGCGCACAGATACGCAGTATTTT. This encodes CSAKGQRTDTQYF.

The chain links TRBV18 to TRBJ2-1, with 7 bases matching TRBD2. Germline V CDR1 and CDR2: KGHSH, LQKENI. Unmatched junction bases numbered 9, after V lost 6 bases and J lost 1 base. This CDR3 is built from 16 residues. The CDR3 region has the DNA TGTGCCAGCTCCCTCAAGAGCGGGAAATCCTACAATGAGCAGTTCTTC. It encodes CASSLKSGKSYNEQFF.

V and J are TRBV28 and TRBJ2-7; the match to TRBD2 covers 11 bases. The J segment lost 2 bases and the V segment lost 7 bases, leaving 7 bases of the junction unmatched. Germline CDR1 is MDHEN and CDR2 is SYDVKM. This CDR3 comprises 15 residues. Written as DNA, the CDR3 is TGTGCCAGCACTAGCGGGAGGACCGGCCCCTACGAGCAGTACTTC. It codes for CASTSGRTGPYEQYF.

This clone was observed a few times. The V gene is TRBV7-9, the J gene TRBJ2-7, with TRBD1 matching over 10 bases. V gave up 5 bases and J gave up 8 bases; unmatched junction bases: 15. Germline CDR1 and CDR2: SEHNR and FQNEAQ (reference sequence). CDR3 length: 16 amino acids. CDR3 residues: CASSPGRDRGQIQQYF. In DNA form, the CDR3 reads TGTGCCAGCAGCCCGGGACGGGACAGGGGACAAATCCAGCAGTACTTC.

This rearrangement joins TRBV2 to TRBJ2-7, with D perhaps matching TRBD2 (5 bases). The CDR3 is 13 residues long. From germline, CDR1 is SNHLY and CDR2 FYNNEI. Trimming left V 5 bases short and J 0 bases short, with 8 bases between. Here the CDR3 DNA reads TGTGCCAGCAGTCTCGACTACTCCTACGAGCAGTACTTC. This gives the protein CASSLDYSYEQYF. Full variable domain (remainder filled in from reference TRBV2 and TRBJ2-7): EPEVTQTPSHQVTQMGQEVILRCVPISNHLYFYWYRQILGQKVEFLVSFYNNEISEKSEIFDDQFSVERPDGSNFTLKIRSTKLEDSAMYFCASSLDYSYEQYFGPGTRLTVT.

The V call is TRBV7-3, the J call TRBJ2-1; possible D gene TRBD2, 6 bases. The germline CDR1 and CDR2 sequences are SGHTA and FQGTGA. The ends were cut back, 4 bases at V and 12 bases at J, with 19 bases in the middle. The CDR3 runs 14 residues. CDR3 sequence: CASSWGSTGERQFF. In DNA, the CDR3 is TGTGCCAGCAGCTGGGGTAGCACGGGGGAGCGGCAGTTCTTC.

The CDR3 nucleotides read TGTGCCAGCAGCGAATACAGGTCCTACAATGAGCAGTTCTTC. Translated: CASSEYRSYNEQFF. The chain is built from TRBV7-3 and TRBJ2-1, with TRBD1 as a possible D gene (5 bases). In germline, CDR1 is SGHTA, CDR2 FQGTGA. The CDR3 has 14 residues. V was shortened by 5 bases and J by 1 base, with 9 bases between the two germline ends.

This rearrangement joins TRBV19 to TRBJ1-2; TRBD1 aligns across 8 bases. Per the germline V gene, CDR1 is LNHDA and CDR2 is SQIVND (reference sequence). Trimming took 11 bases from V and 4 from J; bases not matched to a gene: 9. The length of the CDR3 is 13 residues. The CDR3: CAARQGQGYGYTF. CDR3 DNA: TGTGCCGCTAGACAGGGGCAGGGCTATGGCTACACCTTC.

The chain carries TRBV25-1 and TRBJ2-3; perhaps TRBD2 as D (5 bases). The V gene's germline CDR1 is MGHDK and CDR2 SYGVNS. V dropped 1 base and J dropped 0 bases, with 8 bases sitting between them. There are 15 residues in the CDR3. CDR3 sequence reads: CASSESRGSTDTQYF. CDR3 sequence (DNA): TGTGCCAGCAGTGAATCGAGAGGGAGCACAGATACGCAGTATTTT.

The rearrangement uses TRBV4-3 and TRBJ2-1; 14 bases are shared with TRBD2. V lost 2 bases and J lost 9; bases outside the gene matches: 3. The CDR3 spans 15 residues. Germline V gene lookup returns CDR1 LGHNA and CDR2 YSLEER. The CDR3 is CASSQRLAGGGEQFF. CDR3 sequence (DNA): TGCGCCAGCAGCCAACGACTAGCGGGAGGGGGTGAGCAGTTCTTC.

The gene calls are TRBV19 and TRBJ2-5; a weak D match, TRBD2 (7 bases). The germline V gene encodes CDR1 LNHDA and CDR2 SQIVND (reference sequence). V was shortened by 7 bases and J by 5 bases, with 14 bases between the two germline ends. The CDR3 spans 13 residues. CDR3 DNA: TGTGCCAGTACCCCCAGGGGAGGGGAGACCCAGTACTTC. This sequence encodes CASTPRGGETQYF.

The CDR3: CASSKDRGRSYEQYF. CDR3 DNA: TGTGCCAGCAGTAAAGACAGGGGTCGTTCCTACGAGCAGTACTTC. The chain combines TRBV2 with TRBJ2-7, with 8 bases that match TRBD1. Trimming took 5 bases from V and 1 from J; bases not matched to a gene: 7. Germline CDR1 SNHLY, CDR2 FYNNEI. The CDR3 sequence is 15 residues long.

The chain has TRBV27 and TRBJ1-1; D uncertain. The CDR3 is 14 residues long. Germline V gives CDR1 MNHEY, CDR2 SMNVEV (reference sequence). V was pared by 2 bases and J by 1 base, with 8 bases between. CDR3 bases: TGTGCCAGCAGTTTAAGCCCCACGAACACTGAAGCTTTCTTT. It codes for CASSLSPTNTEAFF.

This clone showed up just a few times. The V call is TRBV4-2, the J call TRBJ2-5; no firm D call. Germline V gene lookup returns CDR1 LGHNA and CDR2 YNFKEQ. The CDR3 sequence is 14 residues long. V lost 0 bases to trimming and J lost 5 bases, with 10 bases between them. CDR3 amino acids: CASSQEPSRETQYF. CDR3 DNA sequence: TGTGCCAGCAGCCAAGAACCTTCCAGGGAGACCCAGTACTTC.

As for this clone: A junction end diverges from the germline sequence, so it may reflect a read error. DNA of the CDR3: TGTGCCAGCAGGCAGACCCAGACTGGGGCCAACGCCCTGACTTTC. Amino acid sequence: CASRQTQTGANALTF. The rearrangement joins TRBV6-5 to TRBJ2-6, with a possible D match to TRBD1 (5 bases). The V gene's germline CDR1 is MNHEY and CDR2 SVGAGI. The CDR3 runs to 15 residues.

This clone is categorized as medium-sized (0.01 to 0.1%). This chain joins TRBV6-6 and TRBJ1-1; D not resolved. The CDR3 sequence is 11 residues long. V gave up 6 bases and J gave up 5 bases, with 7 bases separating them. Germline CDR1 MNHNY, CDR2 SVGAGI (reference sequence). CDR3 protein: CASSQVTEAFF. DNA of the CDR3: TGTGCCAGCAGCCAGGTTACTGAAGCTTTCTTT.

The rearrangement links TRBV28 to TRBJ1-2, with D perhaps TRBD1 (6 bases). Germline assignment: CDR1 MDHEN and CDR2 SYDVKM. Trimming took off 8 bases at V and 0 bases at J, with 13 bases between the two ends. The CDR3 runs 14 residues. The CDR3 DNA is TGTGCCAGCGGAGGACAGTTTCCTAACTATGGCTACACCTTC. Translated, it gives CASGGQFPNYGYTF.

The chain has TRBV7-3 and TRBJ2-1; 9 positions agree with TRBD2. Germline values: CDR1 SGHTA, CDR2 FQGTGA. The CDR3 runs to 15 residues. With 5 bases clipped from V and 4 bases from J, the junction kept 6 bases outside the gene matches. The chain's CDR3 is CASSPLSGSYNEQFF. CDR3 nucleotides: TGTGCCAGCAGCCCACTTAGCGGGAGTTACAATGAGCAGTTCTTC.

This rearrangement joins TRBV19 to TRBJ1-6, with 7 bases that match TRBD1. V lost 8 bases and J lost 10; bases outside the gene matches: 17. Germline loops: CDR1 LNHDA, CDR2 SQIVND (reference sequence). CDR3 length equals 16 residues. The CDR3 reads CASHSSQGSPGSPLHF. The CDR3 DNA reads TGTGCCAGTCACTCCTCACAGGGGTCGCCGGGGTCACCCCTCCACTTT. Full variable domain (outside the CDR3, taken from reference TRBV19 and TRBJ1-6): DGGITQSPKYLFRKEGQNVTLSCEQNLNHDAMYWYRQDPGQGLRLIYYSQIVNDFQKGDIAEGYSVSREKKESFPLTVTSAQKNPTAFYLCASHSSQGSPGSPLHFGNGTRLTVT.

This sequence joins TRBV6-1 and TRBJ1-6; TRBD1 agrees at 7 bases. This CDR3 contains 15 residues. The ends lost 3 bases at V and 9 bases at J; junction bases unmatched: 8. Germline CDR1 MNHNS, CDR2 SASEGT. The CDR3 region is CASSDSGTVGSPLHF. The CDR3 DNA reads as TGTGCCAGCAGTGATTCCGGGACAGTCGGTTCACCCCTCCACTTT.

This chain uses TRBV7-9 with TRBJ2-7; 9 nucleotides agree with TRBD1. From germline, CDR1 is SEHNR and CDR2 FQNEAQ (reference sequence). The V segment lost 2 bases and the J segment 2 bases; nucleotides outside the gene matches: 4. This CDR3 comprises 15 residues. CDR3 loop: CASSLSRTGAYEQYF. CDR3 nucleotides: TGTGCCAGCAGCTTATCCCGGACAGGGGCCTACGAGCAGTACTTC.

In its sample, this clone was seen once. V is TRBV7-8 and J is TRBJ2-7; TRBD1 matches at 11 bases. The CDR3 is 18 residues long. Germline V gene data show CDR1 as SGHVS and CDR2 as FQNEAQ. Germline trimming cut 2 bases from V and 2 bases from J; bases unmatched to any gene: 11. The CDR3 loop is CASSLIRTGGSTAYEQYF. The CDR3 region has the DNA TGTGCCAGCAGCTTAATAAGGACAGGGGGCTCAACGGCCTACGAGCAGTACTTC.

CDR3 nucleotide sequence: TGTGCCAGCAGCGAGACAGGGGACCGCGGCTACACCTTC. Translating it yields CASSETGDRGYTF. The V call is TRBV4-2, the J call TRBJ1-2; TRBD1 matches 8 bases. J lost 8 bases, V lost 5 bases, and 7 bases had no gene match. The CDR3 extends over 13 amino acids. Germline-derived CDR1 and CDR2 are LGHNA and YNFKEQ.

The chain joins TRBV7-8 to TRBJ2-5, with 10 bases matching TRBD2. Germline V gene lookup returns CDR1 SGHVS and CDR2 FQNEAQ. This CDR3 is built from 12 residues. The ends lost 11 bases at V and 5 bases at J; junction bases unmatched: 5. The CDR3 DNA sequence: TGTGCCGCTAGCGGGAGAGGGGAGACCCAGTACTTC. This sequence encodes CAASGRGETQYF.

The chain links TRBV10-3 to TRBJ1-3; D is possibly TRBD1 (5 bases). Germline-derived CDR1 and CDR2 are ENHRY and SYGVKD. This CDR3 has 14 amino acids. Trimming left V 10 bases short and J 6 bases short, with 19 bases between. The chain's CDR3 is CASSAGGYANTIYF. The CDR3 region has the DNA TGTGCCAGCTCTGCCGGGGGGTACGCAAACACCATATATTTT.

The rearrangement joins TRBV4-3 to TRBJ2-1; D is possibly TRBD1 (6 bases). Trimming took off 4 bases at V and 12 bases at J, with 25 bases between the two ends. Germline assignment: CDR1 LGHNA and CDR2 YSLEER. There are 16 residues in the CDR3. DNA for the CDR3: TGCGCCAGCAGCCCAAGGACCATAATATCAGGGGATTGGCAGTTCTTC. Amino acid sequence: CASSPRTIISGDWQFF.

The chain combines TRBV7-6 with TRBJ2-1, with 10 bases lining up with TRBD2. The CDR3 is 15 residues long. With 5 bases clipped from V and 4 bases from J, the junction kept 5 bases outside the gene matches. Germline V gives CDR1 SGHVS, CDR2 FNYEAQ. CDR3 nucleotides: TGTGCCAGCAGCCCAGCGGGAGGGCGTTACAATGAGCAGTTCTTC. It encodes CASSPAGGRYNEQFF.

This clone was seen a few times. This rearrangement joins TRBV5-1 to TRBJ2-3; 7 bases agree with TRBD2. The V segment lost 1 base and the J segment 7 bases; nucleotides outside the gene matches: 6. The CDR3 runs 14 residues. CDR1 and CDR2 (germline): SGHRS, YFSETQ. The DNA for the CDR3 is TGCGCCAGCAGCTTGAGTGGGAGGGTGAATACGCAGTATTTT. Protein product: CASSLSGRVNTQYF. The full variable domain, in which reference TRBV5-1 and TRBJ2-3 provide the parts outside the CDR3, is KAGVTQTPRYLIKTRGQQVTLSCSPISGHRSVSWYQQTPGQGLQFLFEYFSETQRNKGNFPGRFSGRQFSNSRSEMNVSTLELGDSALYLCASSLSGRVNTQYFGPGTRLTVL.